A single sample gave rise to the 15 T cell receptor beta chains below, sequenced in a study of monozygotic twins with inflammatory bowel disease. Following a re-call of the 5' RACE reads, TCRdb has one entry per CDR3 protein and lacks DNA. The sample includes some 170,000 distinct CDR3 sequences. The specimen was blood. These receptors originate from a human donor with ulcerative colitis or Crohn's disease, or a healthy co-twin of an affected twin (not recorded which).

The J gene is TRBJ1-6, the V gene TRBV7-9. CDR3 length: 13 amino acids. CDR1 is SEHNR and CDR2 is FQNEAQ in the germline V gene (reference sequence). The CDR3 here is CASSKEEVSPLHF.

The chain couples TRBV6-5 to TRBJ2-1; the D call from TCRdb, TRBD2, cannot be confirmed without DNA. The V gene's germline CDR1 is MNHEY and CDR2 SVGAGI. The CDR3 loop spans 15 amino acids. CDR3 amino acids: CASSYEGREYNEQFF.

The chain couples TRBV24-1 to TRBJ2-1; TCRdb reports TRBD2, a call that lacks DNA to check it against. The CDR3 runs to 19 residues. Germline V gene data show CDR1 as KGHDR and CDR2 as SFDVKD. CDR3 protein: CATSEGTSGRFSSYNEQFF.

The V and J genes are TRBV20-1 and TRBJ1-1. CDR1 DFQATT and CDR2 SNEGSKA come from the germline V gene (reference sequence). The CDR3 is 15 residues long. The CDR3 spells CSARDLGTASTEAFF.

The chain uses TRBV20-1 and TRBJ1-2; lacking DNA, the TRBD1 call made by TCRdb goes unchecked. The CDR3 loop spans 12 amino acids. The germline V gene has CDR1 DFQATT and CDR2 SNEGSKA (reference sequence). The CDR3 loop reads CSASLGGLGYTF.

This chain's CDR3 is CASSPGPGQGSSQYF. The chain employs TRBV5-1 and TRBJ2-5; as DNA is missing, the TRBD1 call by TCRdb cannot be tested. The CDR3 has 15 residues. CDR1 SGHRS and CDR2 YFSETQ come from the germline V gene.

The chain recombines TRBV14 with TRBJ2-5; TCRdb outputs TRBD2, but without DNA this stays unchecked. The CDR3 spans 17 residues. Per the germline V gene, CDR1 is SGHDN and CDR2 is FVKESK. CDR3 region: CASSQRLGGPVEETQYF.

The chain couples TRBV7-2 to TRBJ1-2; TCRdb returns TRBD1, unconfirmable since there is no DNA. The CDR3 spans 15 residues. In germline, CDR1 is SGHTA, CDR2 FQGNSA. CDR3 loop: CASSLASDRNYGYTF.

This rearrangement joins TRBV10-3 to TRBJ1-1. Germline loops: CDR1 ENHRY, CDR2 SYGVKD. CDR3 length: 13 residues. The CDR3 loop reads CAISESFNTEAFF.

The V gene is TRBV30, the J gene TRBJ2-2. The CDR3 runs 11 residues. CDR1 and CDR2 (germline): GTSNPN, SVGIG (reference sequence). The CDR3 sequence: CAFIFGGELFF.

The chain has TRBV5-1 and TRBJ2-3; TCRdb picks TRBD2, but there is no DNA to check that call. Germline CDR1 and CDR2: SGHRS and YFSETQ. This CDR3 contains 16 residues. The CDR3 is CASSLVNSGMADTQYF.

The V gene is TRBV12-3 or TRBV12-4, the J gene TRBJ1-3. The CDR3 runs to 15 residues. The CDR3 reads CASSHRWVSGNTIYF.

This sequence joins TRBV5-6 and TRBJ1-2. This CDR3 contains 12 residues. Per germline, CDR1 SGHDT and CDR2 YYEEEE. CDR3 residues: CASSLPGYGYTF. Looking up the rest from reference TRBV5-6 and TRBJ1-2 gives the full variable domain: DAGVTQSPTHLIKTRGQQVTLRCSPKSGHDTVSWYQQALGQGPQFIFQYYEEEERQRGNFPDRFSGHQFPNYSSELNVNALLLGDSALYLCASSLPGYGYTFGSGTRLTVV.

This chain joins TRBV28 and TRBJ2-1. Germline CDR1 MDHEN, CDR2 SYDVKM. This CDR3 has 16 amino acids. CDR3 region: CASSLEDRRSYNEQFF.

The chain employs TRBV19 and TRBJ1-5; TCRdb selects TRBD1, and the lack of DNA leaves this call unchecked. This CDR3 contains 15 residues. In germline, CDR1 is LNHDA, CDR2 SQIVND (reference sequence). The CDR3 protein is CASSYRRDNNQPQHF. Full variable domain (rest looked up from reference TRBV19 and TRBJ1-5): DGGITQSPKYLFRKEGQNVTLSCEQNLNHDAMYWYRQDPGQGLRLIYYSQIVNDFQKGDIAEGYSVSREKKESFPLTVTSAQKNPTAFYLCASSYRRDNNQPQHFGDGTRLSIL.